This T cell receptor (beta chain) came from a study of T cells in Graves' hyperthyroidism and ophthalmopathy (dated by TCRdb to about 2019). About the full investigation: Peripheral blood was sampled at the time of initial diagnosis, prior to any treatment. Prospective prediction of ophthalmopathy was tested in an independent validation cohort consisting of roughly 20 hyperthyroidism patients and some 15 patients who later progressed to ophthalmopathy. The 85 to 100 discovery patients were randomly split 7:3 into training and test sets. To identify TCR V-J signatures that set the groups apart, the researchers used a discovery cohort of 100 patients, made up of some 41 with Graves' ophthalmopathy and 55 to 65 with stable Graves' hyperthyroidism. Once sampling was done, hyperthyroidism patients were given methimazole at a starting dose of 30 mg daily, whereas ophthalmopathy patients were given high-dose intravenous methylprednisolone. The study also compared thyroid tissue and blood T-cell repertoires from about 6 Graves' hyperthyroidism patients. TCR Vbeta CDR3 sequencing of around 130 peripheral blood samples (about 45 ophthalmopathy, 75 or so hyperthyroidism and roughly 17 progressor patients) is reported in the paper.

On the study overall, not on this receptor specifically: Most expanded thyroid clonotypes (frequency above 0.001) were also found in blood, which suggests that blood repertoires may mirror thyroid immune responses. In validation, the model predicted progression to ophthalmopathy with about 71% sensitivity and roughly 72% specificity, a median of 6.5 months before onset. Sample size was not statistically predetermined, and blinding of investigators to group allocation was not performed. In cross-validation, a model built on a 13 V-J signature told ophthalmopathy apart from stable hyperthyroidism with under 90% sensitivity and roughly 81% specificity, and in testing the same model reached 80%/75%.

The TCR beta CDR3 regions were amplified from the RNA transcripts. The first round of RT-PCR for the TCR CDR3 was performed with the HTBI primer set and the Qiagen OneStep RT-PCR kit. The libraries were constructed in a second round of multiplex PCR and then size-selected and purified. Sequencing of the libraries was done on an Illumina HiSeq2000 using paired-end 100 bp reads. The paper's processing steps were these. SOAPnuke was used to process the raw data, throwing out any read that contained adapters or uncalled bases, had a mean Phred below 15, or lacked an exact constant-primer or identifier match. High-quality paired reads were merged with COPE v1.2.5, and unique nucleotide sequences were defined as clonotypes. MiTCR v1.1 was used to align clonotypes to the IMGT TRBV, TRBD and TRBJ reference segments. The analysis included only V-J combinations with a frequency above 0.0001, which together covered about 99% of the repertoires. A TCS score was defined as the ratio between F50 (clonal expansion) and ExV (chaos), using BLOSUM62-based TCRdist between CDR3 peptides within each V-J. Welch's t-statistics and random forest reduced around 550 V-J features to 13, which were used in a naive Bayes classifier (R e1071). Starting from the raw public reads, TCRdb applied fastp trimming at Q25, assembled clones with MiXCR and retained in-frame beta chains. Under each unique CDR3 protein, matching rows form one entry showing the most common genes and DNA. The V and J calls follow TCRdb's processing rather than the paper's. The sample table holds around 500,000 distinct CDR3 sequences, of which 12% to 15% were seen once. The ten biggest clones cover 11% to 15% of the sample.

This clonotype appeared a few times. Its antigen is currently not known. No much larger clonotype is one base removed from it; base qualities were not supplied. Graves' hyperthyroidism was defined as stable when no progression to ophthalmopathy occurred over 18 months of follow-up. Hyperthyroidism patients were aged 18 to 65 years and newly diagnosed, with disease duration of less than 2 months. Patients with uncontrolled infections, other autoimmune diseases, pregnancy or lactation were excluded. Diagnoses were established on the basis of clinical symptoms, serum thyroxine and TRAb, thyroid ultrasound, and orbital computed tomography. PBMCs were separated from around 9.1 ml of fresh peripheral blood using Ficoll-Paque density gradient centrifugation. Total RNA was extracted using Trizol reagent, and RNA quality was assessed on an Agilent 2100 Bioanalyzer. The specimen sequenced was blood. This TCR derives from a woman between 40 and 55 years old with Graves' hyperthyroidism.

The encoded CDR3 is CSVYQRGYNEQFF. DNA sequence: TGCAGCGTTTATCAGCGGGGCTACAATGAGCAGTTCTTC. This receptor chain uses TRBV29-1 and TRBJ2-1, with 7 central nucleotides matching TRBD2. CDR1 and CDR2, per the germline V gene, are SQVTM and ANQGSEA. The CDR3 spans 13 residues, from the cysteine through the phenylalanine. Just CDR3 DNA is preserved here, 39 bases in frame from base 1. Ends trimmed: V by 5 bases, J by 3 bases; bases unmatched to a gene: 4.